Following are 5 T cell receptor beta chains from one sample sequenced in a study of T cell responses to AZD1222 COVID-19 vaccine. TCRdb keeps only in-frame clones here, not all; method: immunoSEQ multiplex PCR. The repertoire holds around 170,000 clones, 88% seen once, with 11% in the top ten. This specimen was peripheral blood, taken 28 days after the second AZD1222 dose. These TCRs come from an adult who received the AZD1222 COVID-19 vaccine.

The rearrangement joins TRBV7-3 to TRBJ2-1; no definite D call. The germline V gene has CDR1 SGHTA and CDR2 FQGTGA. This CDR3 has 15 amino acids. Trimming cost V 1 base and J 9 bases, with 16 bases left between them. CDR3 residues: CASSLNGPGASEQFF. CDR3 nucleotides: TGTGCCAGCAGCTTAAACGGACCCGGAGCGAGTGAGCAGTTCTTC.

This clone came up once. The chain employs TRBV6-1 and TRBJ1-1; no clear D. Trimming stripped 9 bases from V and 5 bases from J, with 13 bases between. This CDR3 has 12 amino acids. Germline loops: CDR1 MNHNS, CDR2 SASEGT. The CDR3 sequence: CASTSYRTEAFF. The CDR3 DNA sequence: TGTGCCAGTACAAGCTATCGAACTGAAGCTTTCTTT.

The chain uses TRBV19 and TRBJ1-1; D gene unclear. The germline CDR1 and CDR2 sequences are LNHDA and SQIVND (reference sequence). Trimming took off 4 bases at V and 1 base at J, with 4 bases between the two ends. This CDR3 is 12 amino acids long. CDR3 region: CASSSPNTEAFF. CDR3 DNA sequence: TGTGCCAGTAGTAGCCCGAACACTGAAGCTTTCTTT.

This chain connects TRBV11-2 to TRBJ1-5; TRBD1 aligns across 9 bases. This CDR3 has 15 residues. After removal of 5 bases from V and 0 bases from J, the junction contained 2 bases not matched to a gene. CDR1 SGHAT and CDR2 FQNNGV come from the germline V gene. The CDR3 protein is CASSRDRVSNQPQHF. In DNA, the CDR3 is TGTGCCAGCAGCCGGGACAGGGTTAGCAATCAGCCCCAGCATTTT. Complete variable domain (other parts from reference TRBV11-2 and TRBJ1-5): EAGVAQSPRYKIIEKRQSVAFWCNPISGHATLYWYQQILGQGPKLLIQFQNNGVVDDSQLPKDRFSAERLKGVDSTLKIQPAKLEDSAVYLCASSRDRVSNQPQHFGDGTRLSIL.

CDR3 residues: CASSSRLAGINGELFF. The CDR3 region has the DNA TGTGCCAGCAGTTCAAGACTAGCGGGGATTAACGGGGAGCTGTTTTTT. The chain uses TRBV6-5 and TRBJ2-2, with 11 bases matching TRBD2. J gave up 7 bases and V 4 bases, and 8 bases lay outside the gene matches. The CDR3 totals 16 residues. In germline, CDR1 is MNHEY, CDR2 SVGAGI.